This T cell receptor beta chain originates from a study of tumor-infiltrating lymphocytes in primary liver carcinoma. The wider study: With diameters of roughly 4.2 to 10 cm, tumors were stage T1-T3 N0M0. Read depth, roughly 3.5 to 8 million productive TCRbeta reads, did not differ significantly between tissues. Study-wide results and caveats: Tumor region pairs showed greater overlap than either tumor-adjacent or tumor-blood pairs did.

Extraction also yielded germline DNA, while blood RNA was obtained from unsorted whole blood. The CDR3 consists of 14 residues. With V trimmed by 7 bases and J by 7 bases, 8 bases remained unmatched. Germline CDR1 MNHNS, CDR2 SASEGT. This clonotype was recorded at least ten times. What it binds is unknown. Making TCR beta cDNA involved approximately 510 ng total RNA and a constant-region primer. TCR beta libraries came from three nested multiplex PCR rounds using slightly modified ARM-PCR. TRBV1-TRBV30 forward primers paired with a C-beta reverse primer were used in the first two PCR rounds, which ran approximately 11 cycles each. TCRdb recomputed calls from the multiplex PCR reads with MiXCR, one row per CDR3 protein. This sample yields nearly 200,000 distinct CDR3 sequences, of which about two thirds are seen a single time; roughly 7% belongs to the top ten.

The chain links TRBV6-1 to TRBJ1-2; TRBD1 agrees at 11 bases. This TCR derives from a woman in her fifties or sixties with primary liver carcinoma and hepatitis B virus infection. Source material: peripheral blood. CDR3 region: CASKPGQGVFGYTF. CDR3 DNA: TGTGCCAGCAAACCGGGACAGGGGGTTTTTGGCTACACCTTC.